One sample yielded the 16 T cell receptor beta chains listed below, sequenced in a study of blood T cell repertoires in COVID-19. This table comes from immunoSEQ multiplex PCR, and its TCRdb copy is limited to in-frame clones, with some not included. The table shows fewer than 200,000 clones, with approximately 90% occurring only once. Sequencing was done on a sample of peripheral blood. Receptors were obtained from a man aged 45-60 years who had recovered from COVID-19.

V is TRBV18 and J is TRBJ2-3, with TRBD1 identical over 11 bases. This CDR3 comprises 15 residues. Germline loops: CDR1 KGHSH, CDR2 LQKENI. The J segment lost 3 bases and the V segment lost 3 bases, leaving 2 bases of the junction unmatched. The CDR3 DNA sequence: TGTGCCAGCTCACCGGACAGGGGGCTGACAGATACGCAGTATTTT. Translated: CASSPDRGLTDTQYF.

This chain connects TRBV3-1 (or the pseudogene TRBV3-2) to TRBJ2-3; D is unresolved. Germline values: CDR1 LGHDT, CDR2 YNNKEL (reference sequence). The CDR3 spans 14 residues. V was clipped by 5 bases and J by 1 base, with 10 bases between them. The CDR3 bases are TGTGCCAGCAGCGCCGCTATCCGCACAGATACGCAGTATTTT. Residues: CASSAAIRTDTQYF.

This clone was counted a few times. CDR3 protein: CSVSDEQFF. The CDR3 region has the DNA TGCAGCGTTTCGGATGAGCAGTTCTTC. The rearrangement joins TRBV29-1 to TRBJ2-1; D not resolved. There are 9 residues in the CDR3. V was cut by 5 bases and J by 8 bases, with 4 bases left in between. Germline loops: CDR1 SQVTM, CDR2 ANQGSEA.

The gene calls are TRBV14 and TRBJ2-3; D possibly corresponds to TRBD1 (6 bases). The CDR3 is 16 residues long. Trimming removed 4 bases from V and 0 bases from J, with 14 bases in between. From germline, CDR1 is SGHDN and CDR2 FVKESK. CDR3 nucleotide sequence: TGTGCCAGCAGCCCCGGGGACACCACTAGCACAGATACGCAGTATTTT. Translated, it gives CASSPGDTTSTDTQYF.

This chain links TRBV6-6 with TRBJ2-3; 9 positions agree with TRBD1. V lost 5 bases, J lost 4 bases, and 4 bases stayed unmatched. Germline CDR1 and CDR2: MNHNY and SVGAGI (reference sequence). The CDR3 is made up of 14 amino acids. The DNA for the CDR3 is TGTGCCAGCAGTCTACAGGGGGCGCCAGATACGCAGTATTTT. Translation gives CASSLQGAPDTQYF.

This chain connects TRBV6-2 or TRBV6-3 to TRBJ2-5; 9 bases agree with TRBD2. Germline V gene lookup returns CDR1 MNHEY and CDR2 SVGEGT. CDR3 size: 16 residues. Trimming at V came to 2 bases and at J to 3 bases, leaving 7 bases not matched to a gene. The CDR3 region is CASSYPSGGLEETQYF. CDR3 sequence (DNA): TGTGCCAGCAGTTACCCCAGCGGGGGGCTAGAAGAGACCCAGTACTTC.

The CDR3 protein is CASSLPLFWASGECGTDTQYF. The CDR3 DNA is TGTGCCAGCAGCTTGCCCCTCTTTTGGGCTAGCGGGGAATGTGGCACAGATACGCAGTATTTT. The J gene is TRBJ2-3, the V gene TRBV7-3, with 9 bases identical to TRBD2. V shed 3 bases, J shed 1 base, and the junction held 20 bases outside the gene matches. The germline V gene encodes CDR1 SGHTA and CDR2 FQGTGA. The CDR3 consists of 21 residues.

The chain couples TRBV9 to TRBJ2-7, with a tentative D call TRBD2 (5 bases). Trimming shortened V by 4 bases and J by 1 base, and 15 bases separated the two germline ends. Germline-derived CDR1 and CDR2 are SGDLS and YYNGEE. This CDR3 contains 15 residues. For the CDR3, the DNA is TGTGCCAGCAGCTCCAGTCCCGAGGGATCCTACGAGCAGTACTTC. Translation gives CASSSSPEGSYEQYF.

This clone was detected once. This chain joins TRBV15 and TRBJ2-1, with TRBD2 matching 11 bases. The CDR3 totals 15 residues. V shed 2 bases and J 9 bases; nucleotides not matched to a gene: 6. Germline loops: CDR1 LNHNV, CDR2 YYDKDF (reference sequence). The CDR3 region is CATSRSSGRYSEQFF. CDR3 nucleotide sequence: TGTGCCACCAGCAGATCTAGCGGGAGGTATAGTGAGCAGTTCTTC.

The chain links TRBV4-2 to TRBJ2-1; D perhaps matches TRBD1 (6 bases). Germline V gene lookup returns CDR1 LGHNA and CDR2 YNFKEQ. The CDR3 runs to 14 residues. Deletions cut 3 bases from V and 4 bases from J, with 10 bases between. CDR3 in amino acids: CASSHPGQYNEQFF. The CDR3 region has the DNA TGTGCCAGCAGCCATCCCGGACAGTACAATGAGCAGTTCTTC.

The chain uses TRBV5-6 and TRBJ1-5; D is perhaps TRBD1 (5 bases). Germline CDR1 SGHDT, CDR2 YYEEEE. Trimming took off 1 base at V and 1 base at J, with 12 bases between the two ends. This CDR3 spans 16 amino acids. The CDR3 DNA sequence: TGTGCCAGCAGCTTGTATGCCGGGGGGAGCAATCAGCCCCAGCATTTT. Encoded protein: CASSLYAGGSNQPQHF. The whole variable domain, filled in from reference TRBV5-6 and TRBJ1-5, reads DAGVTQSPTHLIKTRGQQVTLRCSPKSGHDTVSWYQQALGQGPQFIFQYYEEEERQRGNFPDRFSGHQFPNYSSELNVNALLLGDSALYLCASSLYAGGSNQPQHFGDGTRLSIL.

The chain has TRBV11-1 and TRBJ1-1; TRBD1 agrees at 7 bases. The germline V gene has CDR1 SGHAT and CDR2 FQDESV (reference sequence). With 4 bases clipped from V and 1 base from J, the junction kept 3 bases outside the gene matches. This CDR3 spans 14 amino acids. The CDR3 spells CASSSRTGNTEAFF. CDR3 in DNA: TGTGCCAGCAGCTCCCGGACAGGGAACACTGAAGCTTTCTTT.

In this sample, this clone turned up once. CDR3 amino acids: CASSVPRGAGETQYF. Here the CDR3 DNA reads TGTGCCAGCAGTGTTCCCAGGGGGGCCGGGGAGACCCAGTACTTC. The V gene is TRBV25-1, the J gene TRBJ2-5; tentative D call: TRBD1 (7 bases). V lost 4 bases, J lost 5 bases, and 17 bases lay in between. The CDR3 covers 15 residues. Germline loops: CDR1 MGHDK, CDR2 SYGVNS.

The chain couples TRBV2 to TRBJ1-4, with TRBD1 matching over 7 bases. J was trimmed by 8 bases and V by 4 bases; bases with no gene match: 7. Per germline, CDR1 SNHLY and CDR2 FYNNEI. This CDR3 comprises 14 residues. The CDR3 region is CASSVQGIGEKLFF. The CDR3, as DNA: TGTGCCAGCAGTGTACAGGGGATTGGGGAAAAACTGTTTTTT.

This chain joins TRBV20-1 and TRBJ1-3; D gene uncertain. The CDR3 spans 13 residues. Germline lookup yields CDR1 DFQATT and CDR2 SNEGSKA (reference sequence). V was trimmed by 3 bases and J by 0 bases, leaving 6 bases between them. The CDR3 region is CSASRFSGNTIYF. CDR3 DNA: TGCAGTGCTAGTCGGTTCTCTGGAAACACCATATATTTT.

This sequence joins TRBV2 and TRBJ2-7; D is possibly TRBD2 (6 bases). Trimming took 6 bases from V and 6 from J, leaving 9 bases between them. Per the germline V gene, CDR1 is SNHLY and CDR2 is FYNNEI. The CDR3 length is 11 residues. The CDR3 loop is CASRTRGEQYF. In DNA, the CDR3 is TGTGCCAGCAGGACTAGAGGCGAGCAGTACTTC.